Presented here are 12 T cell receptor beta chains from one specimen sequenced in a study of Graves' ophthalmopathy and Graves' hyperthyroidism. RNA transcripts provided the template for amplifying TCR beta CDR3 regions. HTBI primers were employed in first-round RT-PCR, then a second-round multiplex PCR followed. TCRdb re-analysed the multiplex PCR reads in MiXCR, keeping a single row per CDR3 protein. The sample lists roughly 600,000 distinct CDR3 sequences; roughly 39% were seen once. The source material was peripheral blood or thyroid tissue (not recorded which). These receptor sequences come from an adult man with Graves' hyperthyroidism.

This clonotype was seen ten or more times. V gene TRBV10-3 combines with J gene TRBJ1-1, with 7 nucleotides matching TRBD1. CDR1 and CDR2 from the germline V gene are ENHRY and SYGVKD. The CDR3 is 13 residues long. V gave up 8 bases and J gave up 3 bases; unmatched junction bases: 6. The CDR3 sequence is CAIAVGGYTEAFF. The CDR3 bases are TGTGCCATCGCGGTAGGGGGCTACACTGAAGCTTTCTTT.

This clonotype was seen ten or more times. The chain carries TRBV19 and TRBJ1-1; D gene uncertain. Germline values: CDR1 LNHDA, CDR2 SQIVND (reference sequence). The CDR3 sequence is 13 residues long. Trimming shortened V by 3 bases and J by 4 bases, and 9 bases separated the two germline ends. The CDR3 reads CASSILSATEAFF. The CDR3 bases are TGTGCCAGTAGTATTCTGAGCGCCACTGAAGCTTTCTTT.

This clonotype was counted many times. This chain links TRBV6-6 with TRBJ1-2, with 10 bases lining up with TRBD1. Germline CDR1 is MNHNY and CDR2 is SVGAGI (reference sequence). This CDR3 has 15 residues. The junction had 7 bases not matched to a gene; V was cut back by 5 bases and J by 4 bases. In nucleotides, the CDR3 is TGTGCCAGCAGTGCAACGGGACAGGGGAGCTATGGCTACACCTTC. It translates to CASSATGQGSYGYTF.

A note on this clonotype: A read error may explain this, as a much larger clone is one base away. This sequence joins TRBV29-1 and TRBJ1-1; a weak D match, TRBD1 (5 bases). CDR3 length: 15 residues. The germline V gene has CDR1 SQVTM and CDR2 ANQGSEA. The V end lost 0 bases, the J end lost 0 bases, and 11 bases lay between the germline ends. This chain's CDR3 is CSVEDYGGLNTEAFF. The CDR3 nucleotides are TGCAGCGTTGAAGATTATGGGGGATTGAACACTGAAGCTTTCTTT.

The table lists this clonotype with many counts. The DNA for the CDR3 is TGTGCCACCAGCAGGAAAGACAGGGGCGAGACCCAGTACTTC. This codes for CATSRKDRGETQYF. The chain is built from TRBV15 and TRBJ2-5; 8 bases match TRBD1. V dropped 3 bases and J dropped 5; count of bases not matched to a gene: 5. The CDR3 totals 14 residues. Looked up from germline, CDR1 is LNHNV and CDR2 is YYDKDF (reference sequence).

The chain joins TRBV29-1 to TRBJ2-7; the D is unclear. The CDR3 is 10 residues long. V was cut by 8 bases and J by 4 bases, with 9 bases left in between. Germline V gene sequence: CDR1 SQVTM, CDR2 ANQGSEA. CDR3 region: CSPDGYEQYF. CDR3 sequence (DNA): TGCAGCCCCGACGGATACGAGCAGTACTTC.

The sample holds a few counts of this clonotype. This may arise from a read error, as a much more abundant clone is one base away. This sequence joins TRBV5-1 and TRBJ2-7, with 7 positions matching TRBD2. The length of the CDR3 is 14 residues. Germline lookup yields CDR1 SGHRS and CDR2 YFSETQ. The CDR3 DNA follows: TGCGCCAGCAGCCTGGGACTATTCTCCTACGAGCGGTACTTC. It encodes CASSLGLFSYERYF.

The chain couples TRBV9 to TRBJ2-4; TRBD2 matches 8 bases. This CDR3 spans 14 amino acids. Trimming cost V 1 base and J 3 bases; bases outside gene matches: 0. CDR1 is SGDLS, CDR2 YYNGEE, per germline. The CDR3, as DNA: TGTGCCAGCAGCGTAAGCGGGAGCAAAAACATTCAGTACTTC. This translates into CASSVSGSKNIQYF.

This clonotype was recorded once. V and J are TRBV2 and TRBJ2-5; 9 bases map to TRBD1. V lost 4 bases, J lost 0 bases, and 9 bases stayed unmatched. CDR1 is SNHLY, CDR2 FYNNEI, per germline. The CDR3 is made up of 17 amino acids. The CDR3 region is CASSVFSGQGYQETQYF. The CDR3 DNA reads TGTGCCAGCAGTGTCTTCTCGGGACAGGGATACCAAGAGACCCAGTACTTC.

The V gene is TRBV2, the J gene TRBJ2-5, with D maybe TRBD2 (5 bases). This CDR3 is 15 amino acids long. Germline assignment: CDR1 SNHLY and CDR2 FYNNEI. With 1 base removed from V and 0 bases from J, the gap between germline ends came to 9 bases. CDR3 coding DNA: TGTGCCAGCAGTGAAGAGGGAGCGTACCAAGAGACCCAGTACTTC. Its translation is CASSEEGAYQETQYF.

This clonotype was counted many times. The chain is built from TRBV12-3 or TRBV12-4 and TRBJ1-1, with no clear D. Trimming removed 3 bases from V and 6 bases from J, with 8 bases in between. The CDR3 length is 12 residues. DNA of the CDR3: TGTGCCAGCAGTTTTTCTGGGTCTGAAGCTTTCTTT. Its protein is CASSFSGSEAFF.

The chain is built from TRBV4-1 and TRBJ2-2; TRBD2 might be the D (5 bases). V lost 0 bases, J lost 5 bases, and 16 bases lay in between. This CDR3 has 17 amino acids. Germline CDR1 MGHRA, CDR2 YSYEKL. The CDR3 bases are TGCGCCAGCAGCCAAGATCCGGTACAGCTAGCTACCGGGGAGCTGTTTTTT. Translation: CASSQDPVQLATGELFF.